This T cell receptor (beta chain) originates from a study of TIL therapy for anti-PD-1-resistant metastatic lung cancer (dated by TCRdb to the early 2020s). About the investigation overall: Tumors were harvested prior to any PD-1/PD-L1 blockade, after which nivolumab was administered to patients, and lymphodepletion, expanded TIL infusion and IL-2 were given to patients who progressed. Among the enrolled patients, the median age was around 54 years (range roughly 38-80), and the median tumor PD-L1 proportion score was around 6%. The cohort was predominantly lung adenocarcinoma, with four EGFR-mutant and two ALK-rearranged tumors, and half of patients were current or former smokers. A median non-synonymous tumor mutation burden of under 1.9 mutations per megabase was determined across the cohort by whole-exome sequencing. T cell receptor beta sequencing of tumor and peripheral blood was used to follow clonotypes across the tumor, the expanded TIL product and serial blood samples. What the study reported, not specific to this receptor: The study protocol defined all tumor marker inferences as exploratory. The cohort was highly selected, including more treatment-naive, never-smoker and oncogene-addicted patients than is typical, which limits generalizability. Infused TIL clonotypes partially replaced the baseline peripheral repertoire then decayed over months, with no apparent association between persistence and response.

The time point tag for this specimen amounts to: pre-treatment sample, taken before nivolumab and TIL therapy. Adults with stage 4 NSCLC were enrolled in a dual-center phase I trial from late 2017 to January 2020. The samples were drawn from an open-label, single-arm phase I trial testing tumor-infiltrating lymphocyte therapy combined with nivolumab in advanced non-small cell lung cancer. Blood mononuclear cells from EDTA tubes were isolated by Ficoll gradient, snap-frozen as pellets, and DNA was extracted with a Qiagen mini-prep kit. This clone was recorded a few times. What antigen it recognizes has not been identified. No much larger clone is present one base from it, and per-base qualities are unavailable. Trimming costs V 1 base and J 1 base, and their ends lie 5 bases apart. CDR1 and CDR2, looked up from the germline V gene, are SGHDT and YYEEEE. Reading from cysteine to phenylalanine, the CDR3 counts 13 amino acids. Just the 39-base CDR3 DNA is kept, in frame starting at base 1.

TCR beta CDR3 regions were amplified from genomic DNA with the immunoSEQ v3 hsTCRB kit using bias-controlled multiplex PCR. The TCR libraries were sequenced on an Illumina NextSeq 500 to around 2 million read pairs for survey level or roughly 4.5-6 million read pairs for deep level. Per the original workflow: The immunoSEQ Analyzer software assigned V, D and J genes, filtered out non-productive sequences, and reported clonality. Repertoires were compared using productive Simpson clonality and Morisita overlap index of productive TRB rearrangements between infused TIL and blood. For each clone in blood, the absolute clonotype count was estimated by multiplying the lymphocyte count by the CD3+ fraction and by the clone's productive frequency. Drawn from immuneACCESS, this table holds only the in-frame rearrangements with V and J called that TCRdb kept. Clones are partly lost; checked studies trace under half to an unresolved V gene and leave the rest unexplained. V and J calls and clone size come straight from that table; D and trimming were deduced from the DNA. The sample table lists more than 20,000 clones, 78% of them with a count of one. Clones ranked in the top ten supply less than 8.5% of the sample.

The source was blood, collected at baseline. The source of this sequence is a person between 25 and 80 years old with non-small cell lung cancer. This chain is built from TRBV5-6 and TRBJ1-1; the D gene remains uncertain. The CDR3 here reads CASSLFGNTEAFF. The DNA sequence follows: TGTGCCAGCAGCTTGTTCGGGAACACTGAAGCTTTCTTT.